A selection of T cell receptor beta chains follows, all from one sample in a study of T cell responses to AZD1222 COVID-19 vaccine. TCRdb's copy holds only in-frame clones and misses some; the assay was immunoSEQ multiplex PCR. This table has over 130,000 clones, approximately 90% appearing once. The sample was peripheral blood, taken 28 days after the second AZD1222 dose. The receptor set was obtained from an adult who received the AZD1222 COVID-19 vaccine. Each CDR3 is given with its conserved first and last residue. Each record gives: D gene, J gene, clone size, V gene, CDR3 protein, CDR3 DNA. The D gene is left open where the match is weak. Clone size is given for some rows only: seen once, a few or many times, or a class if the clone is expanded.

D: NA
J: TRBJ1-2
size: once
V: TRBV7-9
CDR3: CASVASGGGYTF
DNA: TGTGCCAGCGTCGCCTCGGGCGGTGGCTACACCTTC

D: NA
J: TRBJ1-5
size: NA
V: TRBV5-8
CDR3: CASSLYREGQPQHF
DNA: TGTGCCAGCAGCCTGTACAGGGAGGGTCAGCCCCAGCATTTT

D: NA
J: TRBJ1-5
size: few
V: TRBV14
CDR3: CASSLIGDNQPQHF
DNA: TGTGCCAGCAGCCTAATAGGGGACAATCAGCCCCAGCATTTT

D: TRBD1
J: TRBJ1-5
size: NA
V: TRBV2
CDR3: CASSKTGIDNQPQHF
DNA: TGTGCCAGCTCGAAGACAGGGATAGACAATCAGCCCCAGCATTTT

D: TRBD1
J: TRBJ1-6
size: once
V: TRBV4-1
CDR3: CASSQDQGTGDSPLHF
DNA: TGCGCCAGCAGCCAAGATCAGGGGACAGGGGATTCACCCCTCCACTTT

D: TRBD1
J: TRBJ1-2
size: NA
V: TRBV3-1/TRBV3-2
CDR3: CASSQVQGQDGYTF
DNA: TGTGCCAGCAGCCAAGTACAGGGGCAGGATGGCTACACCTTC

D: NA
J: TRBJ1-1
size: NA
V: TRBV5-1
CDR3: CASSLASMNTEAFF
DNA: TGCGCCAGCAGCTTGGCGTCGATGAACACTGAAGCTTTCTTT

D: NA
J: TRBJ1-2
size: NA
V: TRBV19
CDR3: CATSLQGWGYTF
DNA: TGTGCCACATCGTTACAGGGATGGGGCTACACCTTC

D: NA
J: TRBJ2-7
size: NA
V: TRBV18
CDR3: CASSPEGQNEQYF
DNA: TGTGCCAGCTCACCGGAGGGCCAAAACGAGCAGTACTTC

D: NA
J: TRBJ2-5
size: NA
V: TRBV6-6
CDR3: CASRLRRGAGETQYF
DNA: TGTGCCAGCAGATTACGTCGGGGGGCCGGAGAGACCCAGTACTTC

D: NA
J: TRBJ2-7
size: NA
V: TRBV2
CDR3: CASRTPSLSLYEQYF
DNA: TGTGCCAGCAGGACGCCTAGCCTAAGCCTATACGAGCAGTACTTC

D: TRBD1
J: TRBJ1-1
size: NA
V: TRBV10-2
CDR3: CASSERDRMTEAFF
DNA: TGCGCCAGCAGTGAAAGGGACAGGATGACTGAAGCTTTCTTT

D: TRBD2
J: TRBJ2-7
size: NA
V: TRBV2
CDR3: CASSETGGTYEQYF
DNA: TGTGCCAGCAGTGAGACGGGAGGTACCTACGAGCAGTACTTC

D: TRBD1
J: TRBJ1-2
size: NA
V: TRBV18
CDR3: CASSPPGQGVNYGYTF
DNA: TGTGCCAGCTCACCACCGGGACAGGGGGTTAACTATGGCTACACCTTC

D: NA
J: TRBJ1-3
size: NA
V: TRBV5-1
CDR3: CASSFGQAISGNTIYF
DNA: TGCGCCAGCAGCTTTGGCCAGGCGATCTCTGGAAACACCATATATTTT

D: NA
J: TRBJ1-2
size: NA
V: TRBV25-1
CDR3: CASSLPGTTANYGYTF
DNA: TGTGCCAGCAGTCTGCCCGGGACAACAGCTAACTATGGCTACACCTTC

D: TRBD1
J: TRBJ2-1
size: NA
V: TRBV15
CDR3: CATSTDRGRPYNEQFF
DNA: TGTGCCACCAGCACCGACAGGGGGAGGCCTTACAATGAGCAGTTCTTC

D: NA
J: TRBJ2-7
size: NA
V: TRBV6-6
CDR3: CASSYSRSVSYEQYF
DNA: TGTGCCAGCAGTTACTCGCGGTCGGTCTCCTACGAGCAGTACTTC

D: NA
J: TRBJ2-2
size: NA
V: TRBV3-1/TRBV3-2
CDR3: CASSQEWGALGGELFF
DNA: TGTGCCAGCAGCCAAGAGTGGGGAGCTCTCGGCGGGGAGCTGTTTTTT

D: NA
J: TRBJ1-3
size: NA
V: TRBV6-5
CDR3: CASSTAGNSGNTIYF
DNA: TGTGCCAGCAGTACCGCAGGGAACTCTGGAAACACCATATATTTT

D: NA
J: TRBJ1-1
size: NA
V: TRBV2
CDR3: CASSEGGEAFF
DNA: TGTGCCAGCAGTGAAGGGGGTGAAGCTTTCTTT

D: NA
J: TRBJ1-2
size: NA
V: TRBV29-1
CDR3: CSDRPGATYGYTF
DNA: TGCAGCGACCGTCCGGGGGCGACCTATGGCTACACCTTC